What follows is one T cell receptor beta chain and its context. Antigen specificity is unknown. These data belong to a study of cytomegalovirus exposure and HLA in healthy donors. Study results and limitations: It emerged from a later analysis that several of the most significant clusters appeared to be linked to common viral pathogens. Donors belonging to an Asian-associated ancestry cluster reportedly showed fewer N-insertions in productive TCRs than the roughly 680-donor mean, according to what a later analysis found. Cytomegalovirus association was listed for 164 TCR beta chains. Usually a TCR sequence was rare, but some public TCRs were found in many donors.

This CDR3 region has 15 residues. V lost 3 bases to trimming and J lost 1 base; unmatched junction nucleotides: 6. CDR1 is SGHNT and CDR2 is YYREEE in the germline V gene (reference sequence). Primers for the PCR totalled 60 Vbeta and 13 Jbeta. Sequencing used immunoSEQ multiplex PCR; TCRdb keeps in-frame clones, though not all of them. The data contain 150,000 to 200,000 clones, approximately 85% of them seen just once; the ten biggest clones take up under 3%. V is TRBV5-4 and J is TRBJ2-5; 7 nucleotides align to TRBD2. The sequence came from a woman in her 50s in good health and CMV-seronegative. Sequenced material: PBMCs. The CDR3 loop reads CASSSLASGQETQYF. The CDR3 nucleotides are TGTGCCAGCAGCTCCCTTGCTAGCGGCCAAGAGACCCAGTACTTC.